The rows below give T cell receptor beta chains drawn from one sample of a study of blood T cell repertoires in COVID-19. Clones were read by immunoSEQ multiplex PCR, and TCRdb kept only the in-frame ones, dropping some. The sample gives 250,000 to 400,000 clones, around 90% of which show up once; 4% to 6% is in the top ten. Sequences were obtained from PBMCs or T cells enriched from blood (not recorded which). Receptor source: a man between 60 and 70 years old who had recovered from COVID-19. Both conserved end residues are part of each CDR3. D genes are given only for firm matches. Clone size is not always given. Where it is, it says once, few, many or a class for expanded clones.

cdr3_nt: TGTGCCAGCAGCGTTACAGCGAACACTGAAGCTTTCTTT; cdr3_aa: CASSVTANTEAFF; clone_size: -; d_call: -; v_call: TRBV11-1; j_call: TRBJ1-1
cdr3_nt: TGTGCCAGCAGCTTAGGAGTTGTCGGGACAGGGGGCATTGAGCAGTTCTTC; cdr3_aa: CASSLGVVGTGGIEQFF; clone_size: -; d_call: TRBD1; v_call: TRBV5-5; j_call: TRBJ2-1
cdr3_nt: TGTGCCAGCAGCTTGCTAGGCGATAGCAATCAGCCCCAGCATTTT; cdr3_aa: CASSLLGDSNQPQHF; clone_size: -; d_call: -; v_call: TRBV7-2; j_call: TRBJ1-5
cdr3_nt: TGTGCCAGCTCACGGGACAGGGCCTACGAGCAGTACTTC; cdr3_aa: CASSRDRAYEQYF; clone_size: -; d_call: TRBD1; v_call: TRBV18; j_call: TRBJ2-7
cdr3_nt: TGTGCCAGCAGCTTAACAGGGGAACGGTATCAGCCCCAGCATTTT; cdr3_aa: CASSLTGERYQPQHF; clone_size: -; d_call: TRBD1; v_call: TRBV11-2; j_call: TRBJ1-5
cdr3_nt: TGTGCCAGCAGTGAGTGGCGGGGTTTCGTGGGCGCTTTCTTT; cdr3_aa: CASSEWRGFVGAFF; clone_size: -; d_call: -; v_call: TRBV25-1; j_call: TRBJ1-1
cdr3_nt: TGTGCCATCAGTGAGTCGGGACAGGGGAACACTGAAGCTTTCTTT; cdr3_aa: CAISESGQGNTEAFF; clone_size: -; d_call: TRBD1; v_call: TRBV10-3; j_call: TRBJ1-1
cdr3_nt: TGTGCCAGCAGCCTCTTTACAGGAGAGAGCAATCAGCCCCAGCATTTT; cdr3_aa: CASSLFTGESNQPQHF; clone_size: -; d_call: -; v_call: TRBV5-5; j_call: TRBJ1-5
cdr3_nt: TGTGCCAGCAGCCAGTGGACAGGGGGCATATACGAGCAGTACTTC; cdr3_aa: CASSQWTGGIYEQYF; clone_size: -; d_call: TRBD1; v_call: TRBV3-1/TRBV3-2; j_call: TRBJ2-7
cdr3_nt: TGTGCCAGCAGTTTCATCGGAGCCTACGAGCAGTACTTC; cdr3_aa: CASSFIGAYEQYF; clone_size: few; d_call: -; v_call: TRBV28; j_call: TRBJ2-7
cdr3_nt: TGTGCCAGCAGCTTCTCCCGTTACAATGAGCAGTTCTTC; cdr3_aa: CASSFSRYNEQFF; clone_size: few; d_call: -; v_call: TRBV11-2; j_call: TRBJ2-1
cdr3_nt: TGTGCCAGTAGGCTCCTTCAGGAAGAAAAACTGTTTTTT; cdr3_aa: CASRLLQEEKLFF; clone_size: -; d_call: -; v_call: TRBV19; j_call: TRBJ1-4
cdr3_nt: TGCGCCAGCAGCCGGACAGGGAACTATGGCTACACCTTC; cdr3_aa: CASSRTGNYGYTF; clone_size: few; d_call: TRBD1; v_call: TRBV4-1; j_call: TRBJ1-2
cdr3_nt: TGTGCCAGCAGCCTCTTTCAAGAGACCCAGTACTTC; cdr3_aa: CASSLFQETQYF; clone_size: -; d_call: -; v_call: TRBV3-1/TRBV3-2; j_call: TRBJ2-5
cdr3_nt: TGTGCCAGCAGTATACGGGGAAACACCGGGGAGCTGTTTTTT; cdr3_aa: CASSIRGNTGELFF; clone_size: once; d_call: -; v_call: TRBV2; j_call: TRBJ2-2
cdr3_nt: TGTGCCAGCACGACCGGGACAGGGGGAAACACCATATATTTT; cdr3_aa: CASTTGTGGNTIYF; clone_size: -; d_call: TRBD1; v_call: TRBV28; j_call: TRBJ1-3